The 20 T cell receptor beta chains listed next were all sequenced from one sample in a study of blood T cell repertoires in COVID-19. Sequenced by immunoSEQ multiplex PCR; TCRdb stores in-frame clones only, minus some. Among 450,000 or so clones, less than 95% were seen once, and the ten largest hold 0.55% to 0.75%. Sequencing was carried out using PBMCs or T cells enriched from blood (not recorded which). All receptors derive from a man between 18 and 35 years old who had recovered from COVID-19.

The J gene is TRBJ1-2, the V gene TRBV7-5. TRBV7-5 is listed as a pseudogene. This CDR3 has 13 amino acids. The CDR3 DNA sequence: TGTGTCAGAAGTAGGGGGGGCGACTATGGCTACACCTTC. Protein sequence: CVRSRGGDYGYTF.

V is TRBV5-1 and J is TRBJ1-1; 9 bases are a match to TRBD1. CDR1 is SGHRS, CDR2 YFSETQ, per germline. CDR3 length: 14 residues. V shed 7 bases and J 5 bases; nucleotides not matched to a gene: 9. The chain's CDR3 is CASGVRDRATEAFF. CDR3 nucleotides: TGCGCCAGCGGCGTTCGGGACAGGGCTACTGAAGCTTTCTTT.

The V and J genes are TRBV6-4 and TRBJ1-6; D is unresolved. The germline gives CDR1 MRHNA, CDR2 SNTAGT. CDR3 length: 14 amino acids. With 0 bases removed from V and 10 bases from J, the gap between germline ends came to 10 bases. CDR3 loop: CASSDSGSLSPLHF. CDR3 DNA sequence: TGTGCCAGCAGTGACTCGGGCAGCCTCTCACCCCTCCACTTT.

This chain joins TRBV5-5 and TRBJ2-4; TRBD2 agrees at 14 bases. Germline V gene data show CDR1 as SGHKS and CDR2 as YYEKEE (reference sequence). V lost 3 bases to trimming and J lost 11 bases; unmatched junction nucleotides: 10. The CDR3 covers 16 residues. CDR3: CASSSPPGLAGEVQYF. The CDR3 region has the DNA TGTGCCAGCAGCTCCCCCCCGGGACTAGCGGGAGAGGTTCAGTACTTC.

The CDR3 bases are TGCGCCAGCAGCTTGGGAGATTGGCTGGGACAGGGAACACCCTACGAGCAGTACTTC. Translating gives CASSLGDWLGQGTPYEQYF. This chain uses TRBV5-1 with TRBJ2-7; TRBD1 matches at 9 bases. This CDR3 spans 19 amino acids. Germline V lookup: CDR1 SGHRS, CDR2 YFSETQ. The V gene end was trimmed by 0 bases and the J gene end by 2 bases; junction bases not matched to a gene: 15.

This sequence joins TRBV7-9 and TRBJ2-4, with D possibly being TRBD2 (6 bases). V lost 5 bases and J lost 6, with 17 bases in between. Germline V gene lookup returns CDR1 SEHNR and CDR2 FQNEAQ (reference sequence). The CDR3 extends over 15 amino acids. The CDR3 sequence is CASSLEGGRGNIQYF. As DNA, the CDR3 is TGTGCCAGCAGCCTTGAAGGAGGGCGGGGAAACATTCAGTACTTC.

V usage is TRBV24-1 and J usage is TRBJ1-1; 8 nucleotides align to TRBD1. This CDR3 comprises 16 residues. Germline CDR1 reads KGHDR; CDR2 reads SFDVKD. The ends lost 6 bases at V and 2 bases at J; junction bases unmatched: 10. The CDR3 spells CATSIHRQGRNTEAFF. The CDR3 DNA reads as TGTGCCACCAGTATCCACCGACAGGGGAGAAACACTGAAGCTTTCTTT.

V gene TRBV25-1 combines with J gene TRBJ2-1; TRBD2 might be the D (5 bases). Germline assignment: CDR1 MGHDK and CDR2 SYGVNS. This CDR3 comprises 12 residues. Trimming left V 7 bases short and J 4 bases short, with 8 bases between. CDR3 sequence (DNA): TGTGCCAGCACCCGGGGTTACAATGAGCAGTTCTTC. It encodes CASTRGYNEQFF. Full variable domain (outside the CDR3, taken from reference TRBV25-1 and TRBJ2-1): EADIYQTPRYLVIGTGKKITLECSQTMGHDKMYWYQQDPGMELHLIHYSYGVNSTEKGDLSSESTVSRIRTEHFPLTLESARPSHTSQYLCASTRGYNEQFFGPGTRLTVL.

J is TRBJ1-2 and V is TRBV2, with 7 bases aligning to TRBD1. The CDR3 spans 14 residues. Trimming cost V 5 bases and J 4 bases; bases outside gene matches: 7. Germline loops: CDR1 SNHLY, CDR2 FYNNEI. CDR3 amino acids: CASSFMDRSYGYTF. CDR3 nucleotide sequence: TGTGCCAGCAGTTTTATGGACAGGAGCTATGGCTACACCTTC.

The rearrangement uses TRBV2 and TRBJ2-1, with D unclear. Trimming shortened V by 8 bases and J by 7 bases, and 24 bases separated the two germline ends. Germline V gene sequence: CDR1 SNHLY, CDR2 FYNNEI. The CDR3 is 16 residues long. CDR3 sequence (DNA): TGTGCCAGCGCACCCACAGAATTCGGTGGTGGGAATGAGCAGTTCTTC. Its translation: CASAPTEFGGGNEQFF.

Only a few counts were recorded for this clone. The DNA for the CDR3 is TGCAGTGCTAGTTCGGACAGGGGGCTCAGCACTGAAGCTTTCTTT. Translation gives CSASSDRGLSTEAFF. The chain couples TRBV20-1 to TRBJ1-1; 11 bases are a match to TRBD1. Germline CDR1 DFQATT, CDR2 SNEGSKA (reference sequence). The CDR3 is 15 residues long. V lost 3 bases, J lost 4 bases, and 7 bases stayed unmatched.

This clone was seen once. This chain connects TRBV5-4 to TRBJ1-1, with D possibly matching TRBD1 (6 bases). The CDR3 spans 17 residues. V gave up 4 bases and J gave up 2 bases, with 21 bases separating them. From germline, CDR1 is SGHNT and CDR2 YYREEE (reference sequence). CDR3 region: CASSGPTIGGVNTEAFF. For the CDR3, the DNA is TGTGCCAGCAGCGGTCCAACCATTGGGGGCGTTAACACTGAAGCTTTCTTT.

This chain uses TRBV19 with TRBJ1-2; D is unclear. Germline lookup yields CDR1 LNHDA and CDR2 SQIVND (reference sequence). Deletions cut 6 bases from V and 8 bases from J, with 16 bases between. The CDR3 runs to 13 residues. The CDR3 loop reads CASSPGGLEGYTF. In DNA, the CDR3 is TGTGCCAGTAGCCCAGGCGGGCTGGAGGGCTACACCTTC.

The chain joins TRBV10-3 to TRBJ2-1; D might be TRBD2 (6 bases). Trimming removed 3 bases at V and 5 bases at J, with 11 bases between. The CDR3 extends over 14 amino acids. Germline CDR1 is ENHRY and CDR2 is SYGVKD. CDR3 nucleotide sequence: TGTGCCATCAGTGATTTAGCGGAGCACAATGAGCAGTTCTTC. This codes for CAISDLAEHNEQFF.

The V and J genes are TRBV6-5 and TRBJ1-4; D is possibly TRBD1 (6 bases). V dropped 8 bases and J dropped 7 bases, with 17 bases sitting between them. Germline lookup yields CDR1 MNHEY and CDR2 SVGAGI. This CDR3 region has 14 residues. The CDR3 DNA sequence: TGTGCCAGCTTACTGGACAGCCTTAGTGAAAAACTGTTTTTT. It codes for CASLLDSLSEKLFF.

About this clone: Different DNA sequences within this sample yield the same CDR3. The chain couples TRBV12-3 or TRBV12-4 to TRBJ1-1; D gene unclear. This CDR3 has 11 residues. Trimming left V 1 base short and J 7 bases short, with 4 bases between. The CDR3 DNA sequence: TGTGCCAGCAGTTTAGGCAGTGAAGCTTTCTTT. Residues: CASSLGSEAFF.

The sample holds one count of this clone. This chain connects TRBV2 to TRBJ1-1, with TRBD1 matching over 7 bases. Trimming took 7 bases from V and 0 from J; bases not matched to a gene: 11. From germline, CDR1 is SNHLY and CDR2 FYNNEI. The CDR3 is 16 residues long. This CDR3 is CASISVGGRMNTEAFF. The DNA for the CDR3 is TGTGCCAGCATCTCGGTAGGGGGCCGCATGAACACTGAAGCTTTCTTT.

The rearrangement joins TRBV5-8 to TRBJ2-1; TRBD1 is a possible D gene (7 bases). Germline V gives CDR1 SGHTS, CDR2 YDEGEE. The CDR3 has 17 amino acids. V dropped 4 bases and J dropped 3 bases, with 20 bases sitting between them. The CDR3 region is CASSINQGGPLYNEQFF. The CDR3 nucleotides read TGTGCCAGCAGCATCAACCAGGGGGGTCCTCTCTACAATGAGCAGTTCTTC. The entire variable domain, with the rest obtained from reference TRBV5-8 and TRBJ2-1, is as follows: EAGVTQSPTHLIKTRGQQATLRCSPISGHTSVYWYQQALGLGLQFLLWYDEGEERNRGNFPPRFSGRQFPNYSSELNVNALELEDSALYLCASSINQGGPLYNEQFFGPGTRLTVL.

The chain uses TRBV27 and TRBJ1-2; D is undetermined. The CDR3 is 14 residues long. CDR1 is MNHEY, CDR2 SMNVEV, per germline (reference sequence). Trimming took 2 bases from V and 5 from J, leaving 12 bases between them. The CDR3 region has the DNA TGTGCCAGCAGTTTACGGGGTTCGCGGTATGGCTACACCTTC. Translating gives CASSLRGSRYGYTF.

A remark on this clone: At the DNA level, this CDR3 is encoded by other sequences in the same sample as well. The chain couples TRBV7-9 to TRBJ2-3, with unresolved D. CDR3 length: 12 residues. The V end was cut by 2 bases, the J end by 5 bases, with 5 bases between. Per germline, CDR1 SEHNR and CDR2 FQNEAQ (reference sequence). The CDR3 loop reads CASSLSGDTQYF. CDR3 DNA sequence: TGTGCCAGCAGCTTATCAGGAGATACGCAGTATTTT. Looking up the rest from reference TRBV7-9 and TRBJ2-3 gives the full variable domain: DTGVSQNPRHKITKRGQNVTFRCDPISEHNRLYWYRQTLGQGPEFLTYFQNEAQLEKSRLLSDRFSAERPKGSFSTLEIQRTEQGDSAMYLCASSLSGDTQYFGPGTRLTVL.